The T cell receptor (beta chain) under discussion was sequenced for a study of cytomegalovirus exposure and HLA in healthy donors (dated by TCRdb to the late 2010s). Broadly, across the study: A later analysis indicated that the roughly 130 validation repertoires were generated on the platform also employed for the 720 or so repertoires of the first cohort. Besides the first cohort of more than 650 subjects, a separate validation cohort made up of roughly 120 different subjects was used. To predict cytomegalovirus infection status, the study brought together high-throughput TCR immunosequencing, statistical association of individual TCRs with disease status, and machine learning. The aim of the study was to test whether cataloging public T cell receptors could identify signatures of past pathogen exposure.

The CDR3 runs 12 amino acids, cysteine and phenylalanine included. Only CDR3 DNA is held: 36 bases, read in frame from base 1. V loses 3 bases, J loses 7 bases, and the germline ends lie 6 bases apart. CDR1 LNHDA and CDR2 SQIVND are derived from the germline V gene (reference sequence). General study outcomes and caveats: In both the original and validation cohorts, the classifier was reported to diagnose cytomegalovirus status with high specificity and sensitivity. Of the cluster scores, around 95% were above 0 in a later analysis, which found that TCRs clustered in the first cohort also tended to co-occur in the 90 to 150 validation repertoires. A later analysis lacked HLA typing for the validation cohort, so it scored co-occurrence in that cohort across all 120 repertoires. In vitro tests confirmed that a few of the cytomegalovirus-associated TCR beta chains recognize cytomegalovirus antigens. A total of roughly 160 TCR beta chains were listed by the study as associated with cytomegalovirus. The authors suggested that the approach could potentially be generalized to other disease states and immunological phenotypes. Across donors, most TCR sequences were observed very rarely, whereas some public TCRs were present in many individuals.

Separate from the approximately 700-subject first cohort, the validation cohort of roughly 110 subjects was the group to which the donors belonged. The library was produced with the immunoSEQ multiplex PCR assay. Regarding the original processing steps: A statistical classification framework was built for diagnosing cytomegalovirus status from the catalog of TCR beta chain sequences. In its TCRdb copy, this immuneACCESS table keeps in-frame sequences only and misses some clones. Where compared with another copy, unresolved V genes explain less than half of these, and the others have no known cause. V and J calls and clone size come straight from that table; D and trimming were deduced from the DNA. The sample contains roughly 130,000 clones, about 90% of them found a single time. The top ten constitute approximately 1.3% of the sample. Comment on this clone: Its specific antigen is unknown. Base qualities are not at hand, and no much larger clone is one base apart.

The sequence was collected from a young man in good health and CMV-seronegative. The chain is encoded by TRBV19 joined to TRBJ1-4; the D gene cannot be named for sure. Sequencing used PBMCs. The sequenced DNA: TGTGCCAGTAGTATTCGGGGTGAAAAACTGTTTTTT. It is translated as CASSIRGEKLFF. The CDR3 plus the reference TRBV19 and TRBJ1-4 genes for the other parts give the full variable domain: DGGITQSPKYLFRKEGQNVTLSCEQNLNHDAMYWYRQDPGQGLRLIYYSQIVNDFQKGDIAEGYSVSREKKESFPLTVTSAQKNPTAFYLCASSIRGEKLFFGSGTQLSVL.